The sequence of this TCR beta chain was determined in a study of T cell responses to AZD1222 COVID-19 vaccine (dated by TCRdb to the early 2020s). With regard to the full study: A total of approximately 240 trial participants underwent TCR sequencing, of whom about 200 had received two doses of AZD1222 and roughly 26 had received two doses of the MenACWY control vaccine. Trial participants were enrolled into age subgroups of 18-55, 56-69 and 70-plus years, which contained approximately 150, 28 and 58 TCR-sequenced participants, respectively.

General study outcomes and caveats: In the small 56-69-year group, the increase in depth fell short of significance, most likely because of low power. After two AZD1222 doses, both the breadth and the depth of spike-specific TCRs were significantly higher than at day 0 and than in MenACWY recipients. Only six or seven AZD1222 recipients were SARS-CoV-2 seropositive at baseline, limiting conclusions about previously exposed vaccinees. No day 14 peak-response samples were available, so repertoires were characterized only after the peak T cell response. Participants were mostly white British and included more females than males, and it was suggested by the authors that clonal diversity may have been underestimated. The vaccine-associated CD4 TCRs covered the entire spike protein, and the dominant responses fell in regions 160-218 and 743-854. Reportedly, close to half of the unique spike-specific TCRs recognized epitopes lying outside the regions that are mutated in the B.1.351 and B.1.1.7 variants.

This specimen's time point label, per the study, means: about 28 days (+/-7) after the second vaccine dose. The treatment or condition label of this sample denotes: meningococcal conjugate vaccine given as trial control. Samples from vaccinated people were obtained from the UK trials COV001 and COV002, which included a single-blind randomized controlled phase 2/3 trial of AZD1222 (ChAdOx1 nCoV-19) in healthy adults. For TCRbeta chain sequencing, PBMC samples from trial participants were taken at day 0 and at day 28 after the second dose. In regard to this clone: Its specific antigen is unknown. No base quality information exists; no much larger clone differs at one position.

The CDR3 regions of human TCRbeta chains were analyzed by immunosequencing. The paper's data handling went like this. TCRs in the repertoires were compared against a reference library of SARS-CoV-2-specific TCRs that had been generated with the MIRA antigen-specificity platform. Breadth was defined as the fraction of unique TCRs that were SARS-CoV-2-associated, and depth was defined as the fraction of total T cells that were SARS-CoV-2-associated. Using the MIRA data, every spike-specific TCR was mapped to the spike region that the TCR reacted to and assigned to either a CD4 or a CD8 class. Log10-transformed breadth and depth values were compared by one-way ANOVA with Sidak's multiple comparisons tests. Here the immuneACCESS table is served through TCRdb, limited to in-frame sequences with V and J called. Missing clones are a known gap in these copies; in checked studies unresolved V genes cover under half, and the rest lacks a known reason. That table gives V, J and clone size, and the DNA gave D and trimming. This sample has about 150,000 clones in its table, and roughly 87% of those were observed once. The top ten constitute approximately 5.4% of the sample.

The CDR3 spans 11 residues, from the cysteine through the phenylalanine. The only DNA kept is the CDR3, 33 bases in frame from the first base. The germline ends are 16 bases apart after V is trimmed by 10 bases and J by 9 bases. This TCR was sampled from an adult who received the MenACWY meningococcal vaccine as a control. The specimen was peripheral blood, collected 28 days after the second dose of the MenACWY control vaccine. Here the chain combines TRBV23-1 and TRBJ2-7, with an unclear D gene assignment. TRBV23-1 is placed among ORFs of uncertain function. CDR3 sequence: CATTMSLGQYF. The DNA reads TGCGCCACCACAATGAGTCTGGGGCAGTACTTC.